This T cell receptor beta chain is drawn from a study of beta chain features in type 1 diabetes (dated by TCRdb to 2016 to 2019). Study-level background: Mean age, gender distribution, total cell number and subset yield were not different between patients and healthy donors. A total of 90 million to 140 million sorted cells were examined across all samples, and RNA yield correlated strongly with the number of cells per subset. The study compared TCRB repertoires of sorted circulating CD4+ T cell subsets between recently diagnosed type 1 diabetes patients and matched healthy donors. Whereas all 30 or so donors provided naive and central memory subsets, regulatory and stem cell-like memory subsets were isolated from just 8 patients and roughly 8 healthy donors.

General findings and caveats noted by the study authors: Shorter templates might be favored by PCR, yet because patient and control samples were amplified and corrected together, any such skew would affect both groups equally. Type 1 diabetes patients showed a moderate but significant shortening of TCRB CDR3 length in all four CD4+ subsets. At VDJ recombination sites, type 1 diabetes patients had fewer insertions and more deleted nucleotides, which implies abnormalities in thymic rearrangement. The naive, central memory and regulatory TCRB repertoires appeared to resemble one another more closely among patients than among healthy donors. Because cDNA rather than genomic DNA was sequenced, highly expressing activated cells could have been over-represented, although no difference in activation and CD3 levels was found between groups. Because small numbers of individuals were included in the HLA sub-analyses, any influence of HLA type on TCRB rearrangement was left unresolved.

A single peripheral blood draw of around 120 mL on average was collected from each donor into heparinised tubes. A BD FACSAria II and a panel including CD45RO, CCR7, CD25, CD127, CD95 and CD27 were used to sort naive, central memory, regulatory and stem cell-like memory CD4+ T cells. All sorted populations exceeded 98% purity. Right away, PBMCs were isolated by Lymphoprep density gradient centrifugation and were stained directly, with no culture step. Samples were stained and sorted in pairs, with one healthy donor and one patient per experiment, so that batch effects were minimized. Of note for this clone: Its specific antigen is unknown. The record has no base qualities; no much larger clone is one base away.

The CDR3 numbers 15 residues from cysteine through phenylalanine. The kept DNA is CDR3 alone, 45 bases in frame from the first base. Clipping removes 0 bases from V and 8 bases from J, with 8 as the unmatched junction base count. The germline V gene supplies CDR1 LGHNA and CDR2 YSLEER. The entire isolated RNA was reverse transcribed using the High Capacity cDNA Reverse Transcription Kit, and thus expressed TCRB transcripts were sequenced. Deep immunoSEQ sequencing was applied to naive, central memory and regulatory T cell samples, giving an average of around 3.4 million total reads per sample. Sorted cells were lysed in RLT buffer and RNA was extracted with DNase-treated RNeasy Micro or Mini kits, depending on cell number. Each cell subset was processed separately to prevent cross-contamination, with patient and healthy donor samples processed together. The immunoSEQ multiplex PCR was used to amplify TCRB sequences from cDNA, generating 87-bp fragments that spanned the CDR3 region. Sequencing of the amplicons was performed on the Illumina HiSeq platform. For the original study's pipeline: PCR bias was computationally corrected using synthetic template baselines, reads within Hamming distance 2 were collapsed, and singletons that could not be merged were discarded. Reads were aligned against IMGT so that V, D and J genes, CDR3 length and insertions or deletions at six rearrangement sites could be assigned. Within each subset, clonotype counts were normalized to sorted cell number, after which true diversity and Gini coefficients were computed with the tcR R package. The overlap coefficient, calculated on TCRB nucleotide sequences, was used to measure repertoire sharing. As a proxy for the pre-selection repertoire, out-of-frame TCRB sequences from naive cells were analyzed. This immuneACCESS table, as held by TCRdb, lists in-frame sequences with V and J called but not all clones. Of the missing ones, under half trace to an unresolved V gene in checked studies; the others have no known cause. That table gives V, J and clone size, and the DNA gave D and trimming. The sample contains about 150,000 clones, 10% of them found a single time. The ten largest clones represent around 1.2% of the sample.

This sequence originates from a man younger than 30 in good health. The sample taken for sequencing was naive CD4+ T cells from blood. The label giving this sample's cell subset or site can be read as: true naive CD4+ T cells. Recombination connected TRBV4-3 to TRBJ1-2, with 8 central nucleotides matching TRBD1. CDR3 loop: CASSQEVGQVGGYTF. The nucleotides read TGCGCCAGCAGCCAAGAGGTGGGACAGGTCGGAGGCTACACCTTC.